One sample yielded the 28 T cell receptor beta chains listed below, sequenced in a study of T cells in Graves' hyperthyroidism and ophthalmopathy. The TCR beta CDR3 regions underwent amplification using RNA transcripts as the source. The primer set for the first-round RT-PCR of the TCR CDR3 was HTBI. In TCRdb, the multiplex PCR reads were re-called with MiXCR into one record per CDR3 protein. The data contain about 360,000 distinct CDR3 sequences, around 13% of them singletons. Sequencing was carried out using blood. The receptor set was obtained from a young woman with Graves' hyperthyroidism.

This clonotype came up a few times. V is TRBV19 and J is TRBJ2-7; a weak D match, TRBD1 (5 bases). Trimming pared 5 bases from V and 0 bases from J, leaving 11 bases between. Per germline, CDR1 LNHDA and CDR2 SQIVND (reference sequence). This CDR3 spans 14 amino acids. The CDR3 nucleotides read TGTGCCAGTAGTCCCAGGGCTAGCTCCTACGAGCAGTACTTC. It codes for CASSPRASSYEQYF.

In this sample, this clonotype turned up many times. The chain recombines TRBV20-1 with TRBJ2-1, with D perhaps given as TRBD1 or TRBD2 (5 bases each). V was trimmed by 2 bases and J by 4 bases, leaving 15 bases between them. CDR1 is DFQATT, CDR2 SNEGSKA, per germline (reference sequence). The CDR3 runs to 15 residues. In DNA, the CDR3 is TGCAGTGCTAGACTCCGGGACCTGGAGTACAATGAGCAGTTCTTC. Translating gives CSARLRDLEYNEQFF.

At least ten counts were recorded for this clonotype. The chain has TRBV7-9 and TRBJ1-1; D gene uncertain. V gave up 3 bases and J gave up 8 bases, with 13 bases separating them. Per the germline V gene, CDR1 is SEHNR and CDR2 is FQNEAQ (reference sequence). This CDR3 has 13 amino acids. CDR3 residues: CASSFDGLGEAFF. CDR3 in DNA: TGTGCCAGCAGCTTTGATGGACTTGGAGAAGCTTTCTTT.

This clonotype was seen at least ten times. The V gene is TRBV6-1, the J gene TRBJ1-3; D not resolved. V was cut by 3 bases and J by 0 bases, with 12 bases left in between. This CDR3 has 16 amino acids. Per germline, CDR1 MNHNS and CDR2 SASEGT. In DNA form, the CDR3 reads TGTGCCAGCAGTGATTCCCTTCAGTCCTCTGGAAACACCATATATTTT. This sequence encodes CASSDSLQSSGNTIYF.

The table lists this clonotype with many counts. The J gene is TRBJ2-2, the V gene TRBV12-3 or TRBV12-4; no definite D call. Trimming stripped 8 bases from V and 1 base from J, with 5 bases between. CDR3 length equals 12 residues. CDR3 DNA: TGTGCCAGCGGGTGGAACACCGGGGAGCTGTTTTTT. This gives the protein CASGWNTGELFF.

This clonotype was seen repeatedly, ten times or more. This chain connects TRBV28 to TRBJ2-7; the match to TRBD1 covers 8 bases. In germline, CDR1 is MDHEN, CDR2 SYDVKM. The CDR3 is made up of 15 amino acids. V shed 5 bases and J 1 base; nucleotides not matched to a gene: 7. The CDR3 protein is CASSAPGQGSYEQYF. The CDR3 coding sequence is TGTGCCAGCAGTGCACCCGGACAGGGTTCCTACGAGCAGTACTTC.

The CDR3 DNA reads as TGTGCCAGCAGCCTTCCAGCAGCGACCACCCTGGAGACCCAGTACTTC. Its translation: CASSLPAATTLETQYF. The chain is built from TRBV6-2 or TRBV6-3 and TRBJ2-5; D not certain. CDR3 size: 16 residues. Trimming left V 6 bases short and J 5 bases short, with 22 bases between. The germline V gene has CDR1 MNHEY and CDR2 SVGEGT.

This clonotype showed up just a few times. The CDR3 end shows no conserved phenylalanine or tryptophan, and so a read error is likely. CDR3 region: CATTRGPNTEAFL. In DNA form, the CDR3 reads TGTGCCACCACCAGGGGGCCGAACACTGAAGCTTTCCTT. The V and J genes are TRBV24-1 and TRBJ1-1; 8 nucleotides align to TRBD1. CDR1 is KGHDR and CDR2 is SFDVKD in the germline V gene. The junction had 2 bases not matched to a gene; V was cut back by 8 bases and J by 1 base. This CDR3 region has 13 residues.

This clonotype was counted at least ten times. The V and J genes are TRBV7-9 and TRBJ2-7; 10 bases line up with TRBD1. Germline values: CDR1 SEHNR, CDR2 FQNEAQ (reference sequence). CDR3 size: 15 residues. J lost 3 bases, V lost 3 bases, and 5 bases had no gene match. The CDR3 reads CASSLGTGVIYEQYF. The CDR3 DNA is TGTGCCAGCAGCTTGGGGACAGGGGTCATCTACGAGCAGTACTTC.

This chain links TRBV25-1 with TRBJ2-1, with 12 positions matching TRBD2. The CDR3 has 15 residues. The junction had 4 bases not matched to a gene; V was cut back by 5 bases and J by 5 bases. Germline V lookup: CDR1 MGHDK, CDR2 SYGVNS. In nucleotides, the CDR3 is TGTGCCAGCAGTTGGACTAGCGGGAATCACAATGAGCAGTTCTTC. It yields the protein CASSWTSGNHNEQFF.

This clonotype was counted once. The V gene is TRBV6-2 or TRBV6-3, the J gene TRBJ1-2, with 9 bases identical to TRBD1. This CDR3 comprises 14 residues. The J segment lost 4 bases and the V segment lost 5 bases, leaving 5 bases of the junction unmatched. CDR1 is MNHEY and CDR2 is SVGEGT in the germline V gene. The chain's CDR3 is CASSQQGAFYGYTF. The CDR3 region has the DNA TGTGCCAGCAGTCAACAGGGGGCATTCTATGGCTACACCTTC.

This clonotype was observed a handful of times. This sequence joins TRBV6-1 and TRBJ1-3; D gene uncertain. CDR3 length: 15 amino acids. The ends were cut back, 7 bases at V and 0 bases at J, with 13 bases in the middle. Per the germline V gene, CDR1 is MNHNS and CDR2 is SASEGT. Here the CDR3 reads CASIYRESSGNTIYF. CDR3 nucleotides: TGTGCCAGCATATATAGAGAAAGCTCTGGAAACACCATATATTTT.

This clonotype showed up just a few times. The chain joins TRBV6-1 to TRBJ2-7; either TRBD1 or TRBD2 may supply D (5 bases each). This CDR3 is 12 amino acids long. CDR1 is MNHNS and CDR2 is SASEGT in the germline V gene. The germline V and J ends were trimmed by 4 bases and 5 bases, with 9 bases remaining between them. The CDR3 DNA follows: TGTGCCAGCAGTGCTCTGGGGGACGAGCAGTACTTC. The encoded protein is CASSALGDEQYF.

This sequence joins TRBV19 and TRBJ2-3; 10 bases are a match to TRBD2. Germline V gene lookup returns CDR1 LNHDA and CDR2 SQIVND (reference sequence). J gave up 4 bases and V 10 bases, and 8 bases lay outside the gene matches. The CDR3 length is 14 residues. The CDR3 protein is CATTAGGPSDTQYF. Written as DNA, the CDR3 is TGTGCCACCACAGCGGGAGGGCCTTCAGATACGCAGTATTTT.

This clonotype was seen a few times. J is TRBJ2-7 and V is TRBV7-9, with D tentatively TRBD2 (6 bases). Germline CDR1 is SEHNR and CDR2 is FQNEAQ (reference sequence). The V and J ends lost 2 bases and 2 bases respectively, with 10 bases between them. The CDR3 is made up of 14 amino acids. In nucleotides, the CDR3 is TGTGCCAGCAGCTTATTAGCTAGCGCCTACGAGCAGTACTTC. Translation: CASSLLASAYEQYF.

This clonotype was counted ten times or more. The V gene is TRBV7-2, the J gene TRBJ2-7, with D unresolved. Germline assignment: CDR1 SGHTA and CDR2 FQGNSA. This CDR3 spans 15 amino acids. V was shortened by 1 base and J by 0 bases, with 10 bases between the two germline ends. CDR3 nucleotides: TGTGCCAGCAGCTTAGTCCGCGGAAGCTCCTACGAGCAGTACTTC. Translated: CASSLVRGSSYEQYF.

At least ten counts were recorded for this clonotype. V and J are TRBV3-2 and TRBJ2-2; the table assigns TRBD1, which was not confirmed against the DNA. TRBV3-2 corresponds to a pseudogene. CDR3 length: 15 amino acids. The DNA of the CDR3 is TGTGCCAGCAGCCAAGACCCGGGGTACACCGGGGAGCTGTTTTTT. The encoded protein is CASSQDPGYTGELFF.

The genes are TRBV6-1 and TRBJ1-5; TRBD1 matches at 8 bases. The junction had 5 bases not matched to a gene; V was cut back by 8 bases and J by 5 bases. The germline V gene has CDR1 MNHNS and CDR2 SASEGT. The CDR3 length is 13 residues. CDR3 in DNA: TGTGCCAGCGCCAGGGGGCCGGATCAGCCCCAGCATTTT. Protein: CASARGPDQPQHF.

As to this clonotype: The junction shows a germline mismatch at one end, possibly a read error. In nucleotides, the CDR3 is TGTGCCACCCCAAACACCGGGGGGCTGTTTTTT. Translating it yields CATPNTGGLFF. The chain uses TRBV13 and TRBJ2-2; D is perhaps TRBD2 (6 bases). The germline V gene has CDR1 PRHDT and CDR2 FYEKMQ (reference sequence). The CDR3 consists of 11 residues.

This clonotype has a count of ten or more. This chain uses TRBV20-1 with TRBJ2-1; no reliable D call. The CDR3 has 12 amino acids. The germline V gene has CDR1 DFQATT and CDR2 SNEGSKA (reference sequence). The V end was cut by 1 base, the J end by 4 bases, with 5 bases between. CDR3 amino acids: CSARGSYNEQFF. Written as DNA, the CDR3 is TGCAGTGCTAGAGGGAGTTACAATGAGCAGTTCTTC.

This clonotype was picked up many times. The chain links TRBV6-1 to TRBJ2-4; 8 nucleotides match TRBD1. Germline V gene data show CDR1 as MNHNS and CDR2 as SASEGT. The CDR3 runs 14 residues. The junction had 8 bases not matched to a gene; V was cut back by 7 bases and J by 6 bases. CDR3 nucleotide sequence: TGTGCCAGCACCCGGACAGGGAGAGGAAACATTCAGTACTTC. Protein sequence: CASTRTGRGNIQYF.

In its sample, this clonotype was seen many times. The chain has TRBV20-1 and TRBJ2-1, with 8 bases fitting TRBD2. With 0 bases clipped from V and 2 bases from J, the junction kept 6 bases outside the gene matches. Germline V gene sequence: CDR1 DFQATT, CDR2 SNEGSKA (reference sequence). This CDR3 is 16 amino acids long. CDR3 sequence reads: CSARDLSGRAYNEQFF. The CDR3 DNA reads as TGCAGTGCTAGAGATCTAAGCGGGAGAGCCTACAATGAGCAGTTCTTC.

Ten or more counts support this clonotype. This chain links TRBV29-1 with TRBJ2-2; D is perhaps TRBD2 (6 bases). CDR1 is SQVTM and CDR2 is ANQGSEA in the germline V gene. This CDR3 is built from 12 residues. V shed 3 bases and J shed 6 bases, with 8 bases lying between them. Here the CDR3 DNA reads TGCAGCGTTGAGGAGGGGCCCGGGGAGCTGTTTTTT. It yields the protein CSVEEGPGELFF.

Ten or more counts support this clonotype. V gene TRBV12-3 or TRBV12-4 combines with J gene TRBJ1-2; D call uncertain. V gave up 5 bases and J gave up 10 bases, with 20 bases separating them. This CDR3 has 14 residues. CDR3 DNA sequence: TGTGCCAGCAGTCCTGGAAGAGTAGGTCCGGACTACACCTTC. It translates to CASSPGRVGPDYTF.

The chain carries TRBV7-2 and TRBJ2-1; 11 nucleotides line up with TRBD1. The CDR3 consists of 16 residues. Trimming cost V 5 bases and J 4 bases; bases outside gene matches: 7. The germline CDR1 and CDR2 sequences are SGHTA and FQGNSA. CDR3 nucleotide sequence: TGTGCCAGCAGCCGGCGGGACAGGGGGATATACAATGAGCAGTTCTTC. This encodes CASSRRDRGIYNEQFF.

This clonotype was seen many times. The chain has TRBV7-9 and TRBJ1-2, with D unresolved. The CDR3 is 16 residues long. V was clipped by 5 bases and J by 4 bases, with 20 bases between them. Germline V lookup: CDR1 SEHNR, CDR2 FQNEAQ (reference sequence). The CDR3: CASSLSGSTDFYGYTF. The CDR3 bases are TGTGCCAGCAGCCTCTCCGGGAGTACAGACTTCTATGGCTACACCTTC.

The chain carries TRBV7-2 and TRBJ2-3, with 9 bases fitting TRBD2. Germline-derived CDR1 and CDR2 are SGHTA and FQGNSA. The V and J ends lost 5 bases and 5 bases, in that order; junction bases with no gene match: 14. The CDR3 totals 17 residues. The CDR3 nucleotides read TGTGCCAGCAGCCCCCCTCCCCAGGGGCGGGAGGGAGATACGCAGTATTTT. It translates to CASSPPPQGREGDTQYF.

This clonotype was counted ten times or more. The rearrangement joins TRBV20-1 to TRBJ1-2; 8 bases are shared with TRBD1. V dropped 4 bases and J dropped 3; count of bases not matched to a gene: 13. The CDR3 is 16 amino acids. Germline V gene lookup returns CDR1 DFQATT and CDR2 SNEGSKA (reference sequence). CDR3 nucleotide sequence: TGCAGTGCTAAGAGACAGGGGTACACTTATCACTATGGCTACACCTTC. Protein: CSAKRQGYTYHYGYTF.